These 20 T cell receptor beta chains came from one sample sequenced in a study of CD8 T cells in ankylosing spondylitis. From the 5' RACE reads, TCRdb called clonotypes with MiXCR, one entry per CDR3 protein. The sample lists 250,000 or so distinct CDR3 sequences; 20% to 30% were seen once. The specimen was blood, either unsorted or a sorted T cell fraction (not recorded which). The receptors shown here come from a male donor with ankylosing spondylitis or in good health (not recorded which).

This clonotype was counted at least ten times. The chain is built from TRBV12-3 or TRBV12-4 and TRBJ2-6; D is unclear. The CDR3 totals 13 residues. V lost 6 bases and J lost 4, with 7 bases in between. CDR3 protein: CASSFGGANVLTF. As DNA, the CDR3 is TGTGCCAGCAGCTTTGGGGGGGCCAACGTCCTGACTTTC.

The table lists this clonotype with a few counts. This rearrangement joins TRBV2 to TRBJ1-5; D is uncertain. V shed 2 bases and J shed 7 bases, with 12 bases lying between them. In germline, CDR1 is SNHLY, CDR2 FYNNEI. The CDR3 sequence is 14 residues long. The CDR3, as DNA: TGTGCCAGCAGTGAAAGGTTTGGGAACCAGCCCCAGCATTTT. Its protein is CASSERFGNQPQHF.

This clonotype showed up many times. The V gene is TRBV20-1, the J gene TRBJ2-5, with D perhaps assigned TRBD1 or TRBD2 (5 bases each). The CDR3 loop spans 15 amino acids. Looked up from germline, CDR1 is DFQATT and CDR2 is SNEGSKA (reference sequence). The germline V and J ends were trimmed by 0 bases and 2 bases, with 13 bases remaining between them. Here the CDR3 reads CSARDNQRGQETQYF. DNA for the CDR3: TGCAGTGCTAGAGATAATCAGAGGGGTCAAGAGACCCAGTACTTC.

The V call is TRBV20-1, the J call TRBJ2-5; perhaps D is TRBD1 or TRBD2 (5 bases each). The CDR3 length is 12 residues. The V end was cut by 6 bases, the J end by 3 bases, with 11 bases between. Germline values: CDR1 DFQATT, CDR2 SNEGSKA (reference sequence). CDR3 sequence (DNA): TGCAGTGCCGGAGAGGGGAAAGAGACCCAGTACTTC. This encodes CSAGEGKETQYF.

The V call is TRBV5-1, the J call TRBJ2-3; maybe TRBD1 (5 bases). Trimming took off 0 bases at V and 1 base at J, with 15 bases between the two ends. CDR1 SGHRS and CDR2 YFSETQ come from the germline V gene. This CDR3 is built from 17 residues. The CDR3 region is CASSLADRPVGTDTQYF. The CDR3, as DNA: TGCGCCAGCAGCTTGGCCGACAGACCAGTCGGCACAGATACGCAGTATTTT.

Many counts were recorded for this clonotype. The chain carries TRBV3-1 and TRBJ2-5; D is unclear. The CDR3 runs 13 residues. Germline V CDR1 and CDR2: LGHDT, YNNKEL (reference sequence). V was pared by 5 bases and J by 5 bases, with 12 bases between. The CDR3 region has the DNA TGTGCCAGCAGCTCCTTTGCTGAGGAGACCCAGTACTTC. It specifies CASSSFAEETQYF.

V gene TRBV10-3 combines with J gene TRBJ2-1; TRBD2 aligns across 13 bases. Per germline, CDR1 ENHRY and CDR2 SYGVKD. Unmatched junction bases numbered 4, after V lost 6 bases and J lost 5 bases. The CDR3 runs 15 residues. The CDR3 DNA sequence: TGTGCCATCAGCACACTAGCGGGGGGGCACAATGAGCAGTTCTTC. It yields the protein CAISTLAGGHNEQFF.

In its sample, this clonotype was seen many times. The rearrangement uses TRBV20-1 and TRBJ1-1; D not resolved. Germline V gives CDR1 DFQATT, CDR2 SNEGSKA (reference sequence). Trimming left V 0 bases short and J 7 bases short, with 6 bases between. The CDR3 covers 11 residues. CDR3 DNA: TGCAGTGCTAGAGATCTCGGTGAAGCTTTCTTT. Residues: CSARDLGEAFF.

This clonotype has just a few counts. This chain links TRBV19 with TRBJ2-3; D possibly corresponds to TRBD2 (6 bases). V was pared by 2 bases and J by 4 bases, with 7 bases between. Per the germline V gene, CDR1 is LNHDA and CDR2 is SQIVND (reference sequence). CDR3 size: 13 residues. In nucleotides, the CDR3 is TGTGCCAGTAGTATAAGGAGGGCAGATACGCAGTATTTT. Amino acids: CASSIRRADTQYF. The full variable domain, completed using reference TRBV19 and TRBJ2-3, is DGGITQSPKYLFRKEGQNVTLSCEQNLNHDAMYWYRQDPGQGLRLIYYSQIVNDFQKGDIAEGYSVSREKKESFPLTVTSAQKNPTAFYLCASSIRRADTQYFGPGTRLTVL.

The chain joins TRBV6-2 or TRBV6-3 to TRBJ2-2; D tentatively reads TRBD1 or TRBD2 (6 bases each). The germline gives CDR1 MNHEY, CDR2 SVGEGT. The CDR3 is 15 residues long. The V and J ends lost 11 bases and 0 bases respectively, with 16 bases between them. CDR3 nucleotides: TGTGCCGGCGGGACGCAGGGGACGAACACCGGGGAGCTGTTTTTT. Its protein product is CAGGTQGTNTGELFF.

The gene calls are TRBV24-1 and TRBJ2-1, with D uncertain. CDR3 size: 16 residues. Per the germline V gene, CDR1 is KGHDR and CDR2 is SFDVKD. The V and J ends lost 5 bases and 0 bases respectively, with 13 bases between them. CDR3 in DNA: TGTGCCACCAGTGTAAGCCCTACCCTCTCCTACAATGAGCAGTTCTTC. As protein: CATSVSPTLSYNEQFF.

This clonotype was observed a handful of times. This chain uses TRBV28 with TRBJ1-1; 8 nucleotides align to TRBD1. The CDR3 loop spans 16 amino acids. The germline CDR1 and CDR2 sequences are MDHEN and SYDVKM. The trim removed 4 bases at V and 4 bases at J, leaving 11 bases unmatched. DNA of the CDR3: TGTGCCAGCAGTTCCCCCATAATGGGGACAGGCACTGAAGCTTTCTTT. Its translation: CASSSPIMGTGTEAFF.

This clonotype was seen at least ten times. At one of its ends the junction is not consistent with the germline gene, which may arise from a read error. V is TRBV10-1 and J is TRBJ2-1, with a weak D call TRBD2 (6 bases). This CDR3 has 13 amino acids. Germline CDR1 and CDR2: WNHNN and SYGVQD (reference sequence). CDR3 coding DNA: TGCGCCAGCAGTCCCGGGAGCTACAGTGAGCAGTTCTTC. It codes for CASSPGSYSEQFF.

This clonotype was counted between two and nine times. CDR3 amino acids: CASRYERDRRTYEQYF. For the CDR3, the DNA is TGTGCCAGCAGATATGAGCGGGACAGGCGTACCTACGAGCAGTACTTC. V usage is TRBV6-5 and J usage is TRBJ2-7; weak D call: TRBD1 (8 bases). This CDR3 is built from 16 residues. Per germline, CDR1 MNHEY and CDR2 SVGAGI. Trimming left V 6 bases short and J 2 bases short, with 20 bases between.

About this clonotype: This may be a read error: a much more frequent sequence differs by one nucleotide. The J gene is TRBJ2-1, the V gene TRBV12-3 or TRBV12-4, with D perhaps TRBD1 (5 bases). This CDR3 is 14 amino acids long. This chain's CDR3 is CASIPDNSYTEQFF. CDR3 sequence (DNA): TGTGCCAGCATTCCGGACAACTCCTACACTGAGCAGTTCTTC.

The table lists this clonotype with a few counts. This rearrangement joins TRBV15 to TRBJ2-7; TRBD1 matches 8 bases. V was pared by 0 bases and J by 7 bases, with 11 bases of the junction left unmatched. The CDR3 length is 16 residues. CDR1 is LNHNV, CDR2 YYDKDF, per germline (reference sequence). The CDR3 region is CATSRDMRQGSREQYF. The CDR3 coding sequence is TGTGCCACCAGCAGAGACATGAGACAGGGGTCTCGGGAGCAGTACTTC.

The chain recombines TRBV12-3 or TRBV12-4 with TRBJ2-2; 7 nucleotides agree with TRBD1. Germline trimming cut 7 bases from V and 6 bases from J; bases unmatched to any gene: 8. The CDR3 covers 14 residues. CDR3 in DNA: TGTGCCAGCATCCAGACAGGGACGGCCGGGGAGCTGTTTTTT. The encoded protein is CASIQTGTAGELFF.

On this clonotype itself: Because it lacks the conserved phenylalanine or tryptophan at the end, this CDR3 is likely a read error. The chain recombines TRBV10-3 with TRBJ2-4, with TRBD1 matching over 7 bases. V lost 6 bases to trimming and J lost 1 base; unmatched junction nucleotides: 6. This CDR3 is built from 15 residues. Germline V gene data show CDR1 as ENHRY and CDR2 as SYGVKD. The DNA of the CDR3 is TGTGCCATCAGAGATCCAGGGGGTGCCAAAAACATTCAGTACTTA. Translated, it gives CAIRDPGGAKNIQYL.

CDR3 amino acids: CAISERIASYEQYF. DNA of the CDR3: TGTGCCATCAGTGAACGGATAGCTTCCTACGAGCAGTACTTC. The J gene is TRBJ2-7, the V gene TRBV10-3; no firm D call. CDR3 size: 14 residues. Germline-derived CDR1 and CDR2 are ENHRY and SYGVKD. The germline V and J ends were trimmed by 3 bases and 1 base, with 10 bases remaining between them.

In this sample, this clonotype turned up many times. The chain joins TRBV5-1 to TRBJ2-3; the D gene is possibly TRBD2 (6 bases). The CDR3 covers 15 residues. Trimming removed 0 bases from V and 2 bases from J, with 10 bases in between. Germline V CDR1 and CDR2: SGHRS, YFSETQ. CDR3 sequence reads: CASSLGGGTTDTQYF. The CDR3 nucleotides are TGCGCCAGCAGCTTGGGCGGCGGGACCACAGATACGCAGTATTTT.